The 26 T cell receptor beta chains below were found in one sample sequenced in a study of T-cell memory formation after mild COVID-19. TCRdb used MiXCR to reprocess the 5' RACE reads, holding one entry per CDR3 protein. The table lists more than 110,000 distinct CDR3 sequences, less than 25% of them singletons. The source material was PBMCs or a T cell subset sorted from them (not recorded which). These receptors came from an adult woman who had mild COVID-19 (a few samples of this study predate the infection). Cell type and time point are not known.

This clonotype showed up just once. The rearrangement joins TRBV20-1 to TRBJ2-7, with D possibly being TRBD1 (5 bases). V was cut by 5 bases and J by 5 bases, with 13 bases left in between. There are 12 residues in the CDR3. The germline gives CDR1 DFQATT, CDR2 SNEGSKA (reference sequence). The CDR3 loop is CSAARQYHEQYF. CDR3 nucleotide sequence: TGCAGTGCTGCCCGACAGTATCACGAGCAGTACTTC.

Only a few counts were recorded for this clonotype. The chain combines TRBV27 with TRBJ2-7; 7 bases are a match to TRBD2. The CDR3 has 15 amino acids. Losses at the gene ends were 6 bases for V and 0 bases for J; bases not matched to a gene: 8. Looked up from germline, CDR1 is MNHEY and CDR2 is SMNVEV (reference sequence). Written as DNA, the CDR3 is TGTGCCAGCAGAAGTGTGGGCGGGAGCTCCTACGAGCAGTACTTC. The encoded protein is CASRSVGGSSYEQYF.

This chain joins TRBV30 and TRBJ2-7; D is unclear. The CDR3 consists of 13 residues. In germline, CDR1 is GTSNPN, CDR2 SVGIG (reference sequence). V was cut by 0 bases and J by 2 bases, with 8 bases left in between. CDR3 protein: CAWSVGDTYEQYF. CDR3 DNA: TGTGCCTGGAGTGTGGGTGATACCTACGAGCAGTACTTC.

The V gene is TRBV12-3 or TRBV12-4, the J gene TRBJ2-1, with D perhaps TRBD2 (7 bases). V lost 10 bases, J lost 6 bases, and 22 bases lay in between. The CDR3 contains 15 residues. CDR3 coding DNA: TGTGCCACCCGCGGGGGCAGGGGATTAGGCAATGAGCAGTTCTTC. Its translation: CATRGGRGLGNEQFF.

This chain uses TRBV7-9 with TRBJ2-3; D might be TRBD1 or TRBD2, each matching 5 bases. Germline loops: CDR1 SEHNR, CDR2 FQNEAQ (reference sequence). The CDR3 extends over 17 amino acids. Trimming removed 5 bases at V and 3 bases at J, with 21 bases between. CDR3 DNA: TGTGCCAGCAGCCTTGGGACGGCGGACTTAAGGACAGATACGCAGTATTTT. The encoded protein is CASSLGTADLRTDTQYF.

Worth noting for this clonotype: At one end, the junction sequence differs from germline, possibly due to a read error. The chain has TRBV7-2 and TRBJ1-2, with a possible D match to TRBD1 (6 bases). The CDR3 totals 15 residues. The germline V gene has CDR1 SGHTA and CDR2 FQGNSA. For the CDR3, the DNA is TGTGCCAGCAACTTAGGACAGCTGCATAGCTATGGCTACACCTTC. The encoded protein is CASNLGQLHSYGYTF.

The chain is built from TRBV12-3 or TRBV12-4 and TRBJ2-7; D is possibly TRBD2 (5 bases). This CDR3 region has 16 residues. With 3 bases removed from V and 1 base from J, the gap between germline ends came to 16 bases. The DNA of the CDR3 is TGTGCCAGCAGTTTCGGATCGGTCGGGGAGTCCTACGAGCAGTACTTC. Its protein product is CASSFGSVGESYEQYF.

This clonotype was recorded a few times. This chain connects TRBV4-3 to TRBJ2-1; tentatively, D is TRBD2 (6 bases). In germline, CDR1 is LGHNA, CDR2 YSLEER. The CDR3 runs 16 residues. With 4 bases removed from V and 4 bases from J, the gap between germline ends came to 17 bases. The DNA for the CDR3 is TGCGCCAGCAGCCCACGCCCCGGGAGCGGGTACAATGAGCAGTTCTTC. It encodes CASSPRPGSGYNEQFF.

This chain uses TRBV20-1 with TRBJ1-2; 8 bases line up with TRBD1. Germline V gene sequence: CDR1 DFQATT, CDR2 SNEGSKA (reference sequence). The ends lost 5 bases at V and 2 bases at J; junction bases unmatched: 13. This CDR3 is built from 16 residues. The CDR3 spells CSAEELNGQGNYGYTF. The CDR3 nucleotides read TGCAGTGCTGAGGAACTCAATGGACAGGGAAACTATGGCTACACCTTC.

The V gene is TRBV27, the J gene TRBJ2-1, with a tentative D call TRBD1 (6 bases). Trimming took 6 bases from V and 3 from J, leaving 15 bases between them. The CDR3 loop spans 15 amino acids. Germline loops: CDR1 MNHEY, CDR2 SMNVEV (reference sequence). This chain's CDR3 is CASSFDRWSYNEQFF. The CDR3 coding sequence is TGTGCCAGCAGCTTCGACAGGTGGAGCTACAATGAGCAGTTCTTC.

The chain joins TRBV4-2 to TRBJ2-1; TRBD2 is a possible D gene (5 bases). CDR3 size: 14 residues. Germline V gene sequence: CDR1 LGHNA, CDR2 YNFKEQ. Trimming removed 4 bases at V and 6 bases at J, with 13 bases between. The chain's CDR3 is CASSRLLAVNEQFF. The CDR3 coding sequence is TGTGCCAGCAGCCGACTGCTAGCTGTCAATGAGCAGTTCTTC.

V usage is TRBV27 and J usage is TRBJ2-1; possible D gene TRBD2, 5 bases. CDR3 length: 11 amino acids. V lost 10 bases and J lost 4, with 8 bases in between. Germline values: CDR1 MNHEY, CDR2 SMNVEV (reference sequence). The CDR3 DNA reads TGTGCCACCCGGGGATACAATGAGCAGTTCTTC. Amino acids: CATRGYNEQFF.

The J gene is TRBJ2-3, the V gene TRBV10-3; D may be TRBD2 (5 bases). This CDR3 has 14 amino acids. Trimming removed 6 bases from V and 4 bases from J, with 14 bases in between. Per germline, CDR1 ENHRY and CDR2 SYGVKD. For the CDR3, the DNA is TGTGCCATCAGCGGGATCGATTCGGCAGATACGCAGTATTTT. This gives the protein CAISGIDSADTQYF.

This clonotype showed up just a few times. The V call is TRBV11-1, the J call TRBJ2-1; D may be TRBD2 (6 bases). Trimming pared 5 bases from V and 4 bases from J, leaving 9 bases between. The CDR3 is made up of 13 amino acids. Germline V lookup: CDR1 SGHAT, CDR2 FQDESV (reference sequence). This CDR3 is CASSRRGYNEQFF. The CDR3 DNA is TGTGCCAGCAGCCGTCGGGGGTACAATGAGCAGTTCTTC. The full variable domain, in which reference TRBV11-1 and TRBJ2-1 provide the parts outside the CDR3, is EAEVAQSPRYKITEKSQAVAFWCDPISGHATLYWYRQILGQGPELLVQFQDESVVDDSQLPKDRFSAERLKGVDSTLKIQPAELGDSAMYLCASSRRGYNEQFFGPGTRLTVL.

The rearrangement links TRBV5-6 to TRBJ1-2; TRBD1 matches at 12 bases. With 4 bases clipped from V and 8 bases from J, the junction kept 9 bases outside the gene matches. The CDR3 has 15 residues. Germline CDR1 and CDR2: SGHDT and YYEEEE. The CDR3 region has the DNA TGTGCCAGCAGCCCCGGGACAGGGGGCGCGAGGGGCTACACCTTC. As protein: CASSPGTGGARGYTF.

The chain employs TRBV20-1 and TRBJ1-4; D gene ambiguous. The V and J ends lost 0 bases and 0 bases respectively, with 14 bases between them. The CDR3 is 17 residues long. Germline V gene lookup returns CDR1 DFQATT and CDR2 SNEGSKA (reference sequence). The CDR3 DNA sequence: TGCAGTGCTAGAGATCGGACGGACCGGACAACTAATGAAAAACTGTTTTTT. Protein product: CSARDRTDRTTNEKLFF.

This clonotype was seen a handful of times. The rearrangement joins TRBV7-6 to TRBJ1-3; D unresolved. V shed 1 base and J shed 1 base, with 2 bases lying between them. Germline V gene sequence: CDR1 SGHVS, CDR2 FNYEAQ. The CDR3 is 13 residues long. This CDR3 is CASSLESGNTIYF. The DNA of the CDR3 is TGTGCCAGCAGCTTAGAGTCTGGAAACACCATATATTTT.

A few counts support this clonotype. The chain employs TRBV27 and TRBJ1-2; 7 bases map to TRBD1. Germline loops: CDR1 MNHEY, CDR2 SMNVEV (reference sequence). Trimming cost V 9 bases and J 7 bases; bases outside gene matches: 11. CDR3 length: 13 amino acids. The chain's CDR3 is CASRGGGLVGYTF. CDR3 nucleotides: TGTGCCAGTCGGGGAGGGGGCTTGGTTGGCTACACCTTC.

This clonotype occurred a few times. This chain links TRBV12-3 or TRBV12-4 with TRBJ2-5; D is perhaps TRBD1 (6 bases). V lost 7 bases and J lost 2, with 14 bases in between. This CDR3 comprises 14 residues. The DNA of the CDR3 is TGTGCCAGCAAAATACAGGGATCGCAAGAGACCCAGTACTTC. Translating gives CASKIQGSQETQYF.

This clonotype was detected only a few times. The chain combines TRBV5-5 with TRBJ2-1; 8 bases fit TRBD1. Germline CDR1 reads SGHKS; CDR2 reads YYEKEE (reference sequence). The CDR3 is 15 amino acids. V was clipped by 0 bases and J by 8 bases; unmatched bases: 7. The CDR3 DNA is TGTGCCAGCAGCTTGGAAGGACAGGGTTTCGATGAGCAGTTCTTC. Protein sequence: CASSLEGQGFDEQFF.

This clonotype was seen a few times. J is TRBJ2-2 and V is TRBV15, with D maybe TRBD2 (5 bases). Trimming pared 4 bases from V and 4 bases from J, leaving 10 bases between. The germline V gene has CDR1 LNHNV and CDR2 YYDKDF (reference sequence). The CDR3 runs 14 residues. The CDR3 reads CATSMSGSTGELFF. The CDR3 DNA follows: TGTGCCACCAGCATGAGCGGCTCCACCGGGGAGCTGTTTTTT.

This rearrangement joins TRBV6-2 or TRBV6-3 to TRBJ1-1, with a possible D match to TRBD1 (5 bases). Germline V lookup: CDR1 MNHEY, CDR2 SVGEGT. The germline V and J ends were trimmed by 2 bases and 11 bases, with 15 bases remaining between them. The CDR3 runs 13 residues. The CDR3 is CASSYPGASPAFF. The CDR3 DNA sequence: TGTGCCAGCAGTTACCCTGGGGCCTCTCCGGCTTTCTTT.

V usage is TRBV5-1 and J usage is TRBJ1-1; 11 bases agree with TRBD1. CDR3 size: 18 residues. V was pared by 4 bases and J by 3 bases, with 14 bases of the junction left unmatched. The V gene's germline CDR1 is SGHRS and CDR2 YFSETQ. This CDR3 reads CASSPGVGQGARDTEAFF. DNA of the CDR3: TGCGCCAGCAGCCCTGGCGTTGGACAGGGGGCTAGGGACACTGAAGCTTTCTTT.

The rearrangement links TRBV2 to TRBJ1-2; the D gene is possibly TRBD1 (6 bases). Germline V gene lookup returns CDR1 SNHLY and CDR2 FYNNEI. This CDR3 is built from 13 residues. The V gene lost 2 bases and the J gene lost 6 bases, with 10 bases spanning the gap. The CDR3 is CASSELAGDGYTF. In DNA form, the CDR3 reads TGTGCCAGCAGTGAACTGGCAGGGGATGGCTACACCTTC.

J is TRBJ2-7 and V is TRBV5-5; 11 nucleotides line up with TRBD2. The CDR3 spans 13 residues. Losses at the gene ends were 4 bases for V and 4 bases for J; bases not matched to a gene: 1. From germline, CDR1 is SGHKS and CDR2 YYEKEE (reference sequence). CDR3: CASSRTSGYEQYF. The DNA for the CDR3 is TGTGCCAGCAGCCGGACTAGCGGGTACGAGCAGTACTTC. The entire variable domain, with the rest obtained from reference TRBV5-5 and TRBJ2-7, is as follows: DAGVTQSPTHLIKTRGQQVTLRCSPISGHKSVSWYQQVLGQGPQFIFQYYEKEERGRGNFPDRFSARQFPNYSSELNVNALLLGDSALYLCASSRTSGYEQYFGPGTRLTVT.

This chain links TRBV19 with TRBJ2-3, with D possibly TRBD2 on 7 matching bases. Germline assignment: CDR1 LNHDA and CDR2 SQIVND (reference sequence). This CDR3 is built from 15 residues. V was pared by 5 bases and J by 6 bases, with 18 bases between. The CDR3 is CASSPLGGAEDTQYF. DNA for the CDR3: TGTGCCAGTAGTCCCCTTGGGGGGGCCGAGGATACGCAGTATTTT.